The 25 T cell receptor beta chains reported below all come from one sample, sequenced in a study of T cell repertoires in cytomegalovirus infection. TCRdb independently ran MiXCR on the reads; one entry per CDR3 protein. The repertoire holds 740,000 or so distinct CDR3 sequences, with approximately 40% as singletons. Sequences were obtained from PBMCs. These TCRs come from a human donor in good health (CMV status not recorded). Some clones in this sample may be carry-over from other donors' samples.

This clonotype was seen many times. The chain has TRBV11-2 and TRBJ2-5, with D possibly matching TRBD2 (5 bases). From germline, CDR1 is SGHAT and CDR2 FQNNGV. This CDR3 has 13 residues. Between the trimmed V and J ends, which lost 5 bases and 4 bases, there was a span of 11 bases. CDR3 protein: CASSPRTGETQYF. In DNA, the CDR3 is TGTGCCAGCAGCCCGAGGACTGGAGAGACCCAGTACTTC.

A few counts support this clonotype. This chain links TRBV12-3 or TRBV12-4 with TRBJ1-3; D call uncertain. CDR3 length equals 17 residues. Trimming pared 6 bases from V and 0 bases from J, leaving 18 bases between. The CDR3 here is CASSNLRYENSGNTIYF. The DNA of the CDR3 is TGTGCCAGCAGCAACCTTAGATATGAGAACTCTGGAAACACCATATATTTT.

This clonotype was detected ten times or more. V and J are TRBV6-1 and TRBJ2-7; 12 positions match TRBD1. Germline V gene sequence: CDR1 MNHNS, CDR2 SASEGT. Trimming cost V 7 bases and J 7 bases; bases outside gene matches: 8. The CDR3 spans 14 residues. In DNA, the CDR3 is TGTGCCAGCACAATGGGGACAGGGGGCTGGGAGCAGTACTTC. Its protein product is CASTMGTGGWEQYF.

Details on this clonotype: At one end, the junction sequence differs from germline, possibly due to a read error. As DNA, the CDR3 is TGTGCCAGCAGACCGGGACAGAACCTCTACGAGCAGGACTTC. This encodes CASRPGQNLYEQDF. The V call is TRBV25-1, the J call TRBJ2-7, with TRBD1 identical over 7 bases. The length of the CDR3 is 14 residues. Germline V lookup: CDR1 MGHDK, CDR2 SYGVNS.

This chain connects TRBV6-2 or TRBV6-3 to TRBJ2-3; D possibly corresponds to TRBD1 (5 bases). The CDR3 is made up of 14 amino acids. Per the germline V gene, CDR1 is MNHEY and CDR2 is SVGEGT. The V end lost 3 bases, the J end lost 6 bases, and 13 bases lay between the germline ends. The CDR3 here is CASSYIGARDTQYF. As DNA, the CDR3 is TGTGCCAGCAGTTATATAGGGGCCCGGGATACGCAGTATTTT.

The chain combines TRBV5-1 with TRBJ2-7; D could derive from TRBD1 or TRBD2 (5 bases each). CDR1 is SGHRS, CDR2 YFSETQ, per germline. The CDR3 extends over 14 amino acids. Between the trimmed V and J ends, which lost 4 bases and 5 bases, there was a span of 16 bases. The CDR3 region is CASSQGRPADEQYF. The CDR3 DNA reads as TGCGCCAGCAGCCAGGGACGGCCAGCGGACGAGCAGTACTTC.

The CDR3 is CASSRYRDRVTDTQYF. CDR3 in DNA: TGTGCCAGCAGTCGTTACCGGGACAGGGTGACAGATACGCAGTATTTT. V usage is TRBV28 and J usage is TRBJ2-3; 9 bases map to TRBD1. The CDR3 runs 16 residues. V shed 5 bases and J 3 bases; nucleotides not matched to a gene: 9. The germline V gene has CDR1 MDHEN and CDR2 SYDVKM.

This clonotype was detected ten times or more. The rearrangement joins TRBV28 to TRBJ1-4; D is possibly TRBD1 (5 bases). The CDR3 is 15 residues long. Per germline, CDR1 MDHEN and CDR2 SYDVKM. V lost 2 bases and J 8 bases, leaving 15 bases between the germline ends. The CDR3 spells CASSLLRDRGEKLFF. The DNA of the CDR3 is TGTGCCAGCAGTTTACTCAGGGACCGGGGGGAAAAACTGTTTTTT.

The J gene is TRBJ1-5, the V gene TRBV20-1; a weak D match, TRBD1 (5 bases). CDR3 length equals 13 residues. V gave up 5 bases and J gave up 6 bases, with 14 bases separating them. CDR1 and CDR2 from the germline V gene are DFQATT and SNEGSKA (reference sequence). The CDR3 DNA is TGCAGTGCTGGGGGAAGAGACGGTCAGCCCCAGCATTTT. Protein: CSAGGRDGQPQHF.

The V call is TRBV7-9, the J call TRBJ2-1; possibly TRBD1 for D (6 bases). CDR1 is SEHNR, CDR2 FQNEAQ, per germline (reference sequence). The CDR3 runs to 14 residues. With 6 bases removed from V and 12 bases from J, the gap between germline ends came to 21 bases. The CDR3 DNA sequence: TGTGCCAGCAGTCGGACAGACTCCCATAAAGGGCAGTTCTTC. It encodes CASSRTDSHKGQFF.

This clonotype was counted between two and nine times. The CDR3: CASSSRGGLGTEAFF. The DNA for the CDR3 is TGTGCCAGCAGTTCCCGCGGGGGGCTGGGAACTGAAGCTTTCTTT. V usage is TRBV28 and J usage is TRBJ1-1, with a weak D call TRBD1 (6 bases). Trimming pared 4 bases from V and 5 bases from J, leaving 17 bases between. Germline V gene data show CDR1 as MDHEN and CDR2 as SYDVKM. There are 15 residues in the CDR3.

A few counts support this clonotype. A read error may account for a junction end that differs from germline. The chain is built from TRBV7-8 and TRBJ2-3; D possibly corresponds to TRBD2 (6 bases). The germline V gene encodes CDR1 SGHVS and CDR2 FQNEAQ. The CDR3 length is 17 residues. CDR3 nucleotides: TGTGCCAGCAGCCCCTATCTAAGGGACTCCCGCACGGATACGCAGTATTTT. Its translation is CASSPYLRDSRTDTQYF.

This clonotype was found a few times. This chain joins TRBV12-3 or TRBV12-4 and TRBJ1-1; no firm D call. The CDR3 consists of 15 residues. Trimming took off 5 bases at V and 3 bases at J, with 16 bases between the two ends. The CDR3 DNA reads as TGTGCCAGCAGTCCAACTTTGGGGAGTTACACTGAAGCTTTCTTT. Amino acid sequence: CASSPTLGSYTEAFF.

CDR3 bases: TGTGCCAGCAGGTCGACCGGGGCAGAAGAAAAACTGTTTTTT. Its translation is CASRSTGAEEKLFF. The chain employs TRBV12-3 or TRBV12-4 and TRBJ1-4, with D perhaps matching TRBD1 (5 bases). This CDR3 spans 14 amino acids. Between the trimmed V and J ends, which lost 6 bases and 8 bases, there was a span of 16 bases.

The chain combines TRBV9 with TRBJ2-2, with D possibly being TRBD2 (7 bases). The CDR3 contains 15 residues. Trimming removed 9 bases from V and 4 bases from J, with 19 bases in between. Germline CDR1 is SGDLS and CDR2 is YYNGEE. The CDR3 DNA sequence: TGTGCCACTACGAGGGGGGCTAGCGGCACCGGGGAGCTGTTTTTT. Its translation: CATTRGASGTGELFF.

This clonotype was counted many times. The gene calls are TRBV7-2 and TRBJ2-4; 11 bases line up with TRBD2. With V trimmed by 5 bases and J by 4 bases, 7 bases remained unmatched. The germline V gene has CDR1 SGHTA and CDR2 FQGNSA. The CDR3 has 16 residues. CDR3 in amino acids: CASSEGLAVDKNIQYF. The CDR3, as DNA: TGTGCCAGCAGCGAGGGACTAGCGGTCGATAAAAACATTCAGTACTTC.

V gene TRBV2 combines with J gene TRBJ2-7, with 7 bases lining up with TRBD1. Germline V gives CDR1 SNHLY, CDR2 FYNNEI. The CDR3 totals 14 residues. With 4 bases clipped from V and 2 bases from J, the junction kept 5 bases outside the gene matches. The CDR3 region has the DNA TGTGCCAGCAGTGCCAGGACAGGAGCCTACGAGCAGTACTTC. Its protein product is CASSARTGAYEQYF.

This clonotype has a handful of counts. The chain carries TRBV27 and TRBJ1-1; 7 bases are a match to TRBD1. The CDR3 runs 15 residues. V was pared by 4 bases and J by 0 bases, with 5 bases of the junction left unmatched. Germline-derived CDR1 and CDR2 are MNHEY and SMNVEV (reference sequence). CDR3 loop: CASSWTGALNTEAFF. For the CDR3, the DNA is TGTGCCAGCAGTTGGACAGGCGCGCTGAACACTGAAGCTTTCTTT.

V usage is TRBV6-2 or TRBV6-3 and J usage is TRBJ2-3; 9 bases fit TRBD2. Germline assignment: CDR1 MNHEY and CDR2 SVGEGT. There are 14 residues in the CDR3. V shed 2 bases and J 3 bases; nucleotides not matched to a gene: 0. This CDR3 reads CASSYAGGTDTQYF. CDR3 sequence (DNA): TGTGCCAGCAGTTACGCGGGGGGGACAGATACGCAGTATTTT.

This rearrangement joins TRBV5-6 to TRBJ2-5; 7 bases are shared with TRBD1. The V and J ends lost 4 bases and 6 bases, in that order; junction bases with no gene match: 6. The CDR3 has 13 residues. Germline CDR1 SGHDT, CDR2 YYEEEE. CDR3 nucleotides: TGTGCCAGCAGCGGAACAGGGGCTCAGACCCAGTACTTC. It encodes CASSGTGAQTQYF.

A few counts support this clonotype. The V and J genes are TRBV29-1 and TRBJ1-2, with 7 positions matching TRBD1. Germline loops: CDR1 SQVTM, CDR2 ANQGSEA. The CDR3 extends over 13 amino acids. V dropped 7 bases and J dropped 6; count of bases not matched to a gene: 11. CDR3 sequence reads: CSAGHTGDHGYTF. The CDR3 DNA is TGCAGCGCCGGACATACAGGGGACCATGGCTACACCTTC.

The rearrangement uses TRBV7-2 and TRBJ2-3; D gene ambiguous. Trimming removed 3 bases from V and 10 bases from J, with 14 bases in between. The CDR3 has 13 amino acids. Germline V gene lookup returns CDR1 SGHTA and CDR2 FQGNSA. This CDR3 reads CASSFHRVWAQYF. CDR3 in DNA: TGTGCCAGCAGCTTCCATCGGGTTTGGGCGCAGTATTTT.

The chain links TRBV28 to TRBJ2-1; D not certain. This CDR3 region has 17 residues. Trimming removed 3 bases from V and 0 bases from J, with 15 bases in between. The germline V gene encodes CDR1 MDHEN and CDR2 SYDVKM. The CDR3 DNA reads TGTGCCAGCAGTTTGCTTTCGGGTCGAAGCTCCTACAATGAGCAGTTCTTC. Translated: CASSLLSGRSSYNEQFF.

This clonotype was seen more than once but under ten times. A junction boundary mismatches the germline segment, possibly from a read error. This rearrangement joins TRBV4-1 to TRBJ1-6; 12 bases match TRBD1. CDR3 size: 14 residues. Germline V CDR1 and CDR2: MGHRA, YSYEKL. The CDR3 sequence is CASGDRGRNSPLHF. DNA for the CDR3: TGTGCCAGCGGGGACAGGGGGCGAAATTCACCCCTCCACTTT.

This chain connects TRBV20-1 to TRBJ2-2, with 7 bases that match TRBD1. Trimming took 3 bases from V and 2 from J; bases not matched to a gene: 6. Germline assignment: CDR1 DFQATT and CDR2 SNEGSKA (reference sequence). CDR3 length: 15 residues. CDR3 sequence reads: CSASKGQLNTGELFF. In DNA form, the CDR3 reads TGCAGTGCTAGTAAGGGACAGCTAAACACCGGGGAGCTGTTTTTT.